This T cell receptor (beta chain) derives from a study of T cells in Graves' hyperthyroidism and ophthalmopathy. Trimming took 2 bases from V and 6 from J, leaving 19 bases between them. The CDR3 extends over 16 amino acids. Germline CDR1 MDHEN, CDR2 SYDVKM. This clonotype was picked up many times. RNA transcripts were the template for amplifying TCR beta CDR3 regions. TCR CDR3 regions were first amplified by RT-PCR with HTBI primers. TCRdb ran MiXCR on the multiplex PCR reads and lists one entry per CDR3 protein. Of about 640,000 distinct CDR3 sequences listed, less than 25% are singletons. The rearrangement uses TRBV28 and TRBJ1-1, with unresolved D. This sequence was found in a man aged 25 to 40 with Graves' ophthalmopathy. The sequenced sample was blood. DNA of the CDR3: TGTGCCAGCAGTTTAACCGAAAGGACTCGCGGCGCTGAAGCTTTCTTT. Encoded protein: CASSLTERTRGAEAFF.